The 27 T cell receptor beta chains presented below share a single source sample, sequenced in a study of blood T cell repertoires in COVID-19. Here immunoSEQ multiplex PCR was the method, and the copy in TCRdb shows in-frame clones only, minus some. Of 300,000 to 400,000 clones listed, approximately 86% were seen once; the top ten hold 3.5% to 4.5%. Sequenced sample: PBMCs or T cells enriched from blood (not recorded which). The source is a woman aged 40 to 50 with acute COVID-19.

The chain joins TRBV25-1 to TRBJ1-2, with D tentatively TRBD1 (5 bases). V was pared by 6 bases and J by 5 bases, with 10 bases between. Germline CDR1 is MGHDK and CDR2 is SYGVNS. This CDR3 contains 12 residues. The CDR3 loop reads CASREGHYGYTF. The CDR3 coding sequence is TGTGCCAGCAGGGAAGGACATTATGGCTACACCTTC.

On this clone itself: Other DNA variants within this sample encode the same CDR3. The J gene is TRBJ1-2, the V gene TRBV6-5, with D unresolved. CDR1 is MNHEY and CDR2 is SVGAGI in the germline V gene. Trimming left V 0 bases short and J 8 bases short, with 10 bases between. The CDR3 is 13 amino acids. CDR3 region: CASSYSSGGGYTF. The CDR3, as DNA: TGTGCCAGCAGTTACTCCTCGGGTGGGGGCTACACCTTC.

The DNA for the CDR3 is TGTGCCAGCACTCCCGGGACAGGGGAGAGTCAGCCCCAGCATTTT. This codes for CASTPGTGESQPQHF. The chain links TRBV6-5 to TRBJ1-5, with 10 bases aligning to TRBD1. The germline CDR1 and CDR2 sequences are MNHEY and SVGAGI. Trimming took 7 bases from V and 6 from J; bases not matched to a gene: 9. This CDR3 spans 15 amino acids.

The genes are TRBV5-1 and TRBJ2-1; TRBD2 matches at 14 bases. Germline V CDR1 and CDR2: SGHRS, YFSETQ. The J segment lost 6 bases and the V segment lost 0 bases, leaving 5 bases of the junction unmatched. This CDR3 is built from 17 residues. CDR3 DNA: TGCGCCAGCAGCTTGGGGACTAGCGGGGGGTACCTCAATGAGCAGTTCTTC. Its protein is CASSLGTSGGYLNEQFF.

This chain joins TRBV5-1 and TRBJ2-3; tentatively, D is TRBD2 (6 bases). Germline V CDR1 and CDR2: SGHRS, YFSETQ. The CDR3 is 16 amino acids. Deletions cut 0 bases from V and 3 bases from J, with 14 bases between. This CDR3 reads CASSLETGVTTDTQYF. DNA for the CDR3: TGCGCCAGCAGCTTGGAGACGGGAGTCACTACAGATACGCAGTATTTT.

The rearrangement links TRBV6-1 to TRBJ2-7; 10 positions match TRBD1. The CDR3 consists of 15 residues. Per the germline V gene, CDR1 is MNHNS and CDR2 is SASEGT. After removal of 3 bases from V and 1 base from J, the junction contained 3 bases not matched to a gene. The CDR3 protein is CASSDRTGGSYEQYF. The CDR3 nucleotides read TGTGCCAGCAGTGATCGGACAGGGGGTTCCTACGAGCAGTACTTC.

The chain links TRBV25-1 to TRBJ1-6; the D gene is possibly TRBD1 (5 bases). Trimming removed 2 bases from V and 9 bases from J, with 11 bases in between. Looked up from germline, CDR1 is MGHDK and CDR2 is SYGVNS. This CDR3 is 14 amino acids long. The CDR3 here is CASSEQGYSSPLHF. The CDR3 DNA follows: TGTGCCAGCAGTGAACAGGGATACAGTTCACCCCTCCACTTT.

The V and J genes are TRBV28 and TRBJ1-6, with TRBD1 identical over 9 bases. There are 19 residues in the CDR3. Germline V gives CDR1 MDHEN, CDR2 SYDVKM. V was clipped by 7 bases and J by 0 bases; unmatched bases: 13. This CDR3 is CASTHSGTGIDSYNSPLHF. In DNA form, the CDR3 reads TGTGCCAGCACCCACTCCGGGACAGGGATAGACTCCTATAATTCACCCCTCCACTTT.

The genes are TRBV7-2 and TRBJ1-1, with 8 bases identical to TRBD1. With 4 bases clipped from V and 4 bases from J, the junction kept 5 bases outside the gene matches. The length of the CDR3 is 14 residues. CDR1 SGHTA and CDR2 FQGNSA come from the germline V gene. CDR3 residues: CASSSRTGPTEAFF. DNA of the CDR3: TGTGCCAGCAGCTCCCGGACAGGGCCCACTGAAGCTTTCTTT.

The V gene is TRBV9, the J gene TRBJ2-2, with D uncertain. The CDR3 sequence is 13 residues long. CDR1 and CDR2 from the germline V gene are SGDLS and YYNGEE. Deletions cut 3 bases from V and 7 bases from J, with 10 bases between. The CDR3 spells CASSASFGGELFF. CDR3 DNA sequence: TGTGCCAGCAGCGCGAGTTTCGGCGGGGAGCTGTTTTTT.

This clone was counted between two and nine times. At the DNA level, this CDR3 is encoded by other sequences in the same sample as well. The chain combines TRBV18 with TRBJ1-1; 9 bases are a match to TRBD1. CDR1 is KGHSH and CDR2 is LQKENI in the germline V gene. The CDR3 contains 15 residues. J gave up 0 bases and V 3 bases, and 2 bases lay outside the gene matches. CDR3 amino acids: CASSPGQGMNTEAFF. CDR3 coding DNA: TGTGCCAGCTCACCGGGACAGGGTATGAACACTGAAGCTTTCTTT.

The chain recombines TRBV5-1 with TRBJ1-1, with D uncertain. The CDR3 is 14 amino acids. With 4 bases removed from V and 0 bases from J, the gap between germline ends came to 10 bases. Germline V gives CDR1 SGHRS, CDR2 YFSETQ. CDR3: CASSVSAMNTEAFF. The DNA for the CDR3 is TGCGCCAGCAGCGTCAGTGCCATGAACACTGAAGCTTTCTTT.

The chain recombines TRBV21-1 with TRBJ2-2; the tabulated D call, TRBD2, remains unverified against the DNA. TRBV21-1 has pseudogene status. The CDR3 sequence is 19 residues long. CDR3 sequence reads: CASSKVSSGLAGFTGELFF. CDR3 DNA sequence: TGTGCCAGCAGCAAAGTCTCTAGCGGACTAGCGGGGTTCACCGGGGAGCTGTTTTTT.

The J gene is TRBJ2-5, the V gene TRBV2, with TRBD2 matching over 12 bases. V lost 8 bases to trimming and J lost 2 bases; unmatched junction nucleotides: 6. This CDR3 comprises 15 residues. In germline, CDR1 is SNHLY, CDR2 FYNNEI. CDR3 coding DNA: TGTGCCAGCGGGGCTGGGACTAGCGGGCAAGAGACCCAGTACTTC. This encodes CASGAGTSGQETQYF.

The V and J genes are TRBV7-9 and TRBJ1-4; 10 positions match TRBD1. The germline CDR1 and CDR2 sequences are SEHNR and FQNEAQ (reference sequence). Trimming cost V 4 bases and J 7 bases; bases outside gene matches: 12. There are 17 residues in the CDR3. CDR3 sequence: CASSSGTGAIWGEKLFF. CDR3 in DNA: TGTGCCAGCAGCTCCGGGACAGGGGCCATCTGGGGTGAAAAACTGTTTTTT.

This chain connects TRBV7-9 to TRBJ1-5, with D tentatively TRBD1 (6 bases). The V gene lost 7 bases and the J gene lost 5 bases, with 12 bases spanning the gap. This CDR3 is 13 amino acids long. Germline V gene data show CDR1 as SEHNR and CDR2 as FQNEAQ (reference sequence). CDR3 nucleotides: TGTGCCAGCACCAAGGGGGGAGATCAGCCCCAGCATTTT. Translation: CASTKGGDQPQHF.

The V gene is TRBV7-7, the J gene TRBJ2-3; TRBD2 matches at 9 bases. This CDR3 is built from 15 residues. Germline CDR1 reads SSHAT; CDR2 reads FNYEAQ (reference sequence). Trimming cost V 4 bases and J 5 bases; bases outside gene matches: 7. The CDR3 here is CASSSGTSLGDTQYF. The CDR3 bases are TGTGCCAGCAGCTCCGGGACTAGCCTTGGAGATACGCAGTATTTT. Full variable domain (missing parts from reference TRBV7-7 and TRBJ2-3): GAGVSQSPRYKVTKRGQDVTLRCDPISSHATLYWYQQALGQGPEFLTYFNYEAQPDKSGLPSDRFSAERPEGSISTLTIQRTEQRDSAMYRCASSSGTSLGDTQYFGPGTRLTVL.

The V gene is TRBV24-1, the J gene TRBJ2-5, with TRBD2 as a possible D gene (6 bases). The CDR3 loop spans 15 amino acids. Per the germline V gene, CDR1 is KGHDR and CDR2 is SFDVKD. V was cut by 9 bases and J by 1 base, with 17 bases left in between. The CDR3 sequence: CATSPGVGLQETQYF. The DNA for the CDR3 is TGTGCCACCTCTCCGGGGGTCGGGCTCCAAGAGACCCAGTACTTC.

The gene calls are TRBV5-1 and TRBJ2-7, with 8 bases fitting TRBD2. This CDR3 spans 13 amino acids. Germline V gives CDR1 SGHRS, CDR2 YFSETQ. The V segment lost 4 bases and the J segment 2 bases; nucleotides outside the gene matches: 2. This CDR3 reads CASSQTSAYEQYF. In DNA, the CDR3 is TGCGCCAGCAGCCAGACTAGCGCCTACGAGCAGTACTTC.

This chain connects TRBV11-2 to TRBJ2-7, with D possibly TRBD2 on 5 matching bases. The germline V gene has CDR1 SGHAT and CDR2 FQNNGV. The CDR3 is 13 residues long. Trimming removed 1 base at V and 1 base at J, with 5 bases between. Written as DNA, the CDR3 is TGTGCCAGCAGCTTAGGCGGGTCCTACGAGCAGTACTTC. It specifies CASSLGGSYEQYF.

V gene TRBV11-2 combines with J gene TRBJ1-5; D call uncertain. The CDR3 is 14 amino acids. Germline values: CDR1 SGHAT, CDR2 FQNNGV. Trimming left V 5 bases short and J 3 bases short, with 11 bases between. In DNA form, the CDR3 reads TGTGCCAGCAGCAACCTCGGGAACAATCAGCCCCAGCATTTT. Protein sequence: CASSNLGNNQPQHF.

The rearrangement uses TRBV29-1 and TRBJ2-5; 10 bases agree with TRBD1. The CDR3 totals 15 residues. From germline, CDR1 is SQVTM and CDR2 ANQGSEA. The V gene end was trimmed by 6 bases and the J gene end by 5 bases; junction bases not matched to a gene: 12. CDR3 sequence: CSVELGTGVRETQYF. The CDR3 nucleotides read TGCAGCGTCGAATTAGGGACAGGGGTTAGGGAGACCCAGTACTTC. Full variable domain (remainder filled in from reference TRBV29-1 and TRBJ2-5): SAVISQKPSRDICQRGTSLTIQCQVDSQVTMMFWYRQQPGQSLTLIATANQGSEATYESGFVIDKFPISRPNLTFSTLTVSNMSPEDSSIYLCSVELGTGVRETQYFGPGTRLLVL.

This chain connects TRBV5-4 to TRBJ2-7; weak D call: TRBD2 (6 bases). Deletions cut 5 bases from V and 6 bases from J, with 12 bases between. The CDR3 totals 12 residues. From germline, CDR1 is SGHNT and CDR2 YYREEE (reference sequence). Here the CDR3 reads CASSGGSLEQYF. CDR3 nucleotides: TGTGCCAGCAGTGGAGGGAGTCTCGAGCAGTACTTC.

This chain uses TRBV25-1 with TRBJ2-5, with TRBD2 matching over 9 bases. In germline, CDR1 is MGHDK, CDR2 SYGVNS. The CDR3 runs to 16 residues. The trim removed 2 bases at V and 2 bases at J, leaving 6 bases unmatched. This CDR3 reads CASSELAGIGQETQYF. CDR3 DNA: TGTGCCAGCAGTGAACTAGCGGGGATAGGGCAAGAGACCCAGTACTTC.

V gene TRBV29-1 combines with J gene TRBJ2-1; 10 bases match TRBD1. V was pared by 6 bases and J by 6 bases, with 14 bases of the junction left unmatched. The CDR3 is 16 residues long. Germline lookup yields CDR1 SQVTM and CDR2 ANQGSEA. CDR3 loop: CSVVKTLGQGSNEQFF. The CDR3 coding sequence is TGCAGCGTCGTAAAAACATTGGGACAGGGGTCCAATGAGCAGTTCTTC.

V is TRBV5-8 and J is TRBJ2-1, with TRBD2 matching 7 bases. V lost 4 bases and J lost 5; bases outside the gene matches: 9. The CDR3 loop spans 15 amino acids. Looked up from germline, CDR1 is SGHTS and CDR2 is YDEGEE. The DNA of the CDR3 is TGTGCCAGCAGCCCAATCACGGGAGGAGACAATGAGCAGTTCTTC. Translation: CASSPITGGDNEQFF.

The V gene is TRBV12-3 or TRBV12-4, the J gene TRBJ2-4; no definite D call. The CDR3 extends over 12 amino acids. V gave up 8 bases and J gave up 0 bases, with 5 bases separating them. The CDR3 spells CASGLAKNIQYF. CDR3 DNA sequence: TGTGCCAGCGGGCTAGCCAAAAACATTCAGTACTTC.